Listed here are 21 T cell receptor beta chains from one sample, sequenced in a study of T cells in Graves' hyperthyroidism and ophthalmopathy. It was RNA transcripts that yielded the amplified TCR beta CDR3 regions. A first-round RT-PCR of the TCR CDR3 used the HTBI primer set. MiXCR, applied by TCRdb to the multiplex PCR reads, yields one record per CDR3 protein. The table lists about 600,000 distinct CDR3 sequences, 12% to 15% of them singletons, with less than 9% in the top ten. The sequenced sample was blood. The origin of the receptors is a woman between 18 and 29 years old with Graves' ophthalmopathy.

This clonotype was found many times. Germline and junction disagree at one end, which may indicate a read error. This rearrangement joins TRBV29-1 to TRBJ2-1; 10 positions match TRBD2. Germline CDR1 reads SQVTM; CDR2 reads ANQGSEA. The CDR3 has 12 residues. In DNA, the CDR3 is TGCAGCGTCGAAGCGGGAGGGCCGGGTCAGTTCTTC. This encodes CSVEAGGPGQFF.

This clonotype was detected a few times. The V gene is TRBV19, the J gene TRBJ2-1, with 7 bases fitting TRBD1. V lost 4 bases, J lost 4 bases, and 10 bases stayed unmatched. CDR3 length: 16 residues. Looked up from germline, CDR1 is LNHDA and CDR2 is SQIVND (reference sequence). CDR3 bases: TGTGCCAGTAGTAACACAGGGGCCGGGCAGTACAATGAGCAGTTCTTC. Its protein product is CASSNTGAGQYNEQFF.

This clonotype was found many times. V and J are TRBV7-8 and TRBJ2-5; TRBD2 agrees at 7 bases. The CDR3 spans 15 residues. With V trimmed by 3 bases and J by 3 bases, 7 bases remained unmatched. Germline V gene lookup returns CDR1 SGHVS and CDR2 FQNEAQ. CDR3 sequence: CASSFGSRGEETQYF. CDR3 DNA: TGTGCCAGCAGCTTCGGTAGCCGGGGGGAAGAGACCCAGTACTTC. Variable domain in full (rest from reference TRBV7-8 and TRBJ2-5): GAGVSQSPRYKVAKRGQDVALRCDPISGHVSLFWYQQALGQGPEFLTYFQNEAQLDKSGLPSDRFFAERPEGSVSTLKIQRTQQEDSAVYLCASSFGSRGEETQYFGPGTRLLVL.

In its sample, this clonotype was seen a few times. The gene calls are TRBV20-1 and TRBJ2-1; 9 bases align to TRBD2. Germline CDR1 is DFQATT and CDR2 is SNEGSKA (reference sequence). After removal of 0 bases from V and 10 bases from J, the junction contained 10 bases not matched to a gene. The CDR3 consists of 15 residues. The DNA for the CDR3 is TGCAGTGCTAGAGATAGGGCGGGAGGGCCGAAGGAGCAGTTCTTC. This encodes CSARDRAGGPKEQFF.

This clonotype was observed many times. The gene calls are TRBV18 and TRBJ1-5; TRBD1 might be the D (5 bases). The CDR3 is 14 residues long. V lost 5 bases and J 6 bases, leaving 14 bases between the germline ends. Germline lookup yields CDR1 KGHSH and CDR2 LQKENI. The CDR3 protein is CASSFGAEGQPQHF. DNA of the CDR3: TGTGCCAGCTCATTCGGGGCCGAGGGTCAGCCCCAGCATTTT. Full variable domain (missing parts from reference TRBV18 and TRBJ1-5): NAGVMQNPRHLVRRRGQEARLRCSPMKGHSHVYWYRQLPEEGLKFMVYLQKENIIDESGMPKERFSAEFPKEGPSILRIQQVVRGDSAAYFCASSFGAEGQPQHFGDGTRLSIL.

This clonotype was counted at least ten times. V and J are TRBV30 and TRBJ2-7; D is unclear. CDR3 length: 11 amino acids. CDR1 GTSNPN and CDR2 SVGIG come from the germline V gene (reference sequence). Trimming stripped 1 base from V and 4 bases from J, with 5 bases between. As DNA, the CDR3 is TGTGCCTGGAGTGCCCCGTACGAGCAGTACTTC. Translating it yields CAWSAPYEQYF.

Of note for this clonotype: A much larger clone sits a single nucleotide away, making a read error possible. The chain recombines TRBV28 with TRBJ2-1; 12 bases line up with TRBD2. This CDR3 contains 15 residues. Germline lookup yields CDR1 MDHEN and CDR2 SYDVKM. In nucleotides, the CDR3 is TGTCCCAGCAGTTCCGGACTAGCGGGGAGGGAGGAGCAGTTCTTC. Its translation is CPSSSGLAGREEQFF.

The table lists this clonotype with a few counts. V is TRBV20-1 and J is TRBJ2-5; 8 positions agree with TRBD2. CDR3 size: 14 residues. CDR1 and CDR2 from the germline V gene are DFQATT and SNEGSKA (reference sequence). V was pared by 0 bases and J by 7 bases, with 7 bases of the junction left unmatched. The CDR3 DNA follows: TGCAGTGCTAGAGATAGGGCGGGAGGAGGGACCCAGTACTTC. Protein product: CSARDRAGGGTQYF.

This clonotype was detected a few times. The rearrangement uses TRBV14 and TRBJ1-2, with 8 positions matching TRBD1. J gave up 6 bases and V 4 bases, and 7 bases lay outside the gene matches. In germline, CDR1 is SGHDN, CDR2 FVKESK. The CDR3 length is 14 residues. The CDR3 is CASSPSSGGHGYTF. The CDR3 DNA is TGTGCCAGCAGCCCATCTTCAGGGGGCCATGGCTACACCTTC.

This clonotype was seen at least ten times. The V gene is TRBV6-5, the J gene TRBJ2-3; no reliable D call. This CDR3 comprises 17 residues. From germline, CDR1 is MNHEY and CDR2 SVGAGI. V was clipped by 3 bases and J by 2 bases, with 18 bases between them. The CDR3 DNA sequence: TGTGCCAGCAGTTATCGTCAGGTCTCGATTCTCACAGATACGCAGTATTTT. Amino acid sequence: CASSYRQVSILTDTQYF.

This clonotype showed up many times. V usage is TRBV13 and J usage is TRBJ2-7, with D unresolved. The germline gives CDR1 PRHDT, CDR2 FYEKMQ (reference sequence). V gave up 4 bases and J gave up 0 bases, with 13 bases separating them. The length of the CDR3 is 15 residues. The CDR3 DNA sequence: TGTGCCAGCAGCTCGTCCGGACCAAGCTCCTACGAGCAGTACTTC. Protein sequence: CASSSSGPSSYEQYF.

This clonotype was detected a few times. The rearrangement joins TRBV9 to TRBJ2-5; 7 bases are shared with TRBD2. The CDR3 totals 15 residues. V lost 4 bases and J lost 2; bases outside the gene matches: 8. CDR1 is SGDLS and CDR2 is YYNGEE in the germline V gene. The CDR3 DNA reads as TGTGCCAGCAGCCTCACCAGCGGGGTTCAAGAGACCCAGTACTTC. It specifies CASSLTSGVQETQYF.

This clonotype was observed many times. The chain couples TRBV20-1 to TRBJ2-5, with TRBD1 matching 8 bases. Per the germline V gene, CDR1 is DFQATT and CDR2 is SNEGSKA (reference sequence). The V gene end was trimmed by 6 bases and the J gene end by 2 bases; junction bases not matched to a gene: 8. The length of the CDR3 is 14 residues. The CDR3, as DNA: TGCAGTGCCCCCAGACAGGGGCAGCAAGAGACCCAGTACTTC. It yields the protein CSAPRQGQQETQYF.

The V gene is TRBV5-8, the J gene TRBJ2-7, with 10 bases identical to TRBD1. With V trimmed by 3 bases and J by 2 bases, 5 bases remained unmatched. Germline CDR1 and CDR2: SGHTS and YDEGEE. The CDR3 extends over 15 amino acids. Here the CDR3 DNA reads TGTGCCAGCAGCTGGGGGACAGGGGTAGCCTACGAGCAGTACTTC. Translation: CASSWGTGVAYEQYF.

The rearrangement uses TRBV24-1 and TRBJ2-1, with no clear D. CDR3 length: 15 residues. Trimming took 3 bases from V and 4 from J, leaving 12 bases between them. The germline V gene has CDR1 KGHDR and CDR2 SFDVKD. The CDR3: CATSDPSDWYNEQFF. The CDR3 coding sequence is TGTGCCACCAGTGATCCCTCTGACTGGTACAATGAGCAGTTCTTC.

In its sample, this clonotype was seen a few times. The chain is built from TRBV20-1 and TRBJ2-7; D not resolved. The CDR3 covers 13 residues. Trimming cost V 3 bases and J 7 bases, with 16 bases left between them. Germline V gene data show CDR1 as DFQATT and CDR2 as SNEGSKA (reference sequence). The CDR3: CSASPRPQMEQYF. CDR3 DNA: TGCAGTGCTAGCCCCAGGCCCCAGATGGAGCAGTACTTC.

The chain employs TRBV4-1 and TRBJ2-3; 8 bases are shared with TRBD2. The CDR3 sequence is 13 residues long. The ends lost 2 bases at V and 11 bases at J; junction bases unmatched: 6. The germline CDR1 and CDR2 sequences are MGHRA and YSYEKL. DNA of the CDR3: TGCGCCAGCAGCCAAATTTGGACTAGCAAGCAGTATTTT. This sequence encodes CASSQIWTSKQYF.

This clonotype was seen repeatedly, ten times or more. V is TRBV7-8 and J is TRBJ2-7; D tentatively fits TRBD1 or TRBD2 (6 bases each). Germline V gene sequence: CDR1 SGHVS, CDR2 FQNEAQ. V was cut by 2 bases and J by 7 bases, with 18 bases left in between. This CDR3 has 15 residues. CDR3 nucleotide sequence: TGTGCCAGCAGCTTATCCAGGGGATCGGCGGGAGAGCAGTACTTC. Translation: CASSLSRGSAGEQYF.

This clonotype occurred many times. The gene calls are TRBV27 and TRBJ1-4, with D maybe TRBD1 (6 bases). Germline CDR1 is MNHEY and CDR2 is SMNVEV (reference sequence). Trimming took off 6 bases at V and 8 bases at J, with 22 bases between the two ends. The CDR3 is 16 amino acids. CDR3 coding DNA: TGTGCCAGCAGAGCCATACAGGGCCCGCTCGGGGAAAAACTGTTTTTT. Its protein product is CASRAIQGPLGEKLFF.

This chain connects TRBV18 to TRBJ1-3; D may be TRBD1 (5 bases). Trimming pared 0 bases from V and 4 bases from J, leaving 10 bases between. The CDR3 is 15 residues long. Germline-derived CDR1 and CDR2 are KGHSH and LQKENI. CDR3 protein: CASSPPRGNGNTIYF. CDR3 in DNA: TGTGCCAGCTCACCACCTCGGGGGAACGGAAACACCATATATTTT.

This clonotype was found a few times. This chain joins TRBV12-3 or TRBV12-4 and TRBJ2-7; D not resolved. Trimming took off 3 bases at V and 2 bases at J, with 11 bases between the two ends. This CDR3 has 14 residues. The DNA of the CDR3 is TGTGCCAGCAGTTTTGGAAAGGGCGCCTACGAGCAGTACTTC. This sequence encodes CASSFGKGAYEQYF.